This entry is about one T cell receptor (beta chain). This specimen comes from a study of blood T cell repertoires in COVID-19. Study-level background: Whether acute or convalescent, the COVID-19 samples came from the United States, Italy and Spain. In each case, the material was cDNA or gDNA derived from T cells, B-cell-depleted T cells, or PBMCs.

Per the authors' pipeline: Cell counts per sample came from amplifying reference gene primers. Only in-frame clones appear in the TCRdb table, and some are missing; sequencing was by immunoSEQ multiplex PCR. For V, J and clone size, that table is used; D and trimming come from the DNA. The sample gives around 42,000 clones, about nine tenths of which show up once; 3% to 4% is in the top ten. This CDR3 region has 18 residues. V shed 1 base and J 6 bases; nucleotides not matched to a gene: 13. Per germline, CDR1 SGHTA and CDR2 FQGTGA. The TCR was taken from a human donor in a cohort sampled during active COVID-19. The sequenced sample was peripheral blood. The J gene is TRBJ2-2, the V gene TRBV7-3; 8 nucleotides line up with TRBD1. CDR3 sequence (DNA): TGTGCCAGCAGCTTAATGGGGCAGGGGGCTAAGGAGTCCGGGGAGCTGTTTTTT. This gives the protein CASSLMGQGAKESGELFF.